These 18 T cell receptor beta chains originate from one sample sequenced in a study of T-cell memory formation after mild COVID-19. Each CDR3 protein gets one entry after TCRdb re-called the 5' RACE reads with MiXCR. The table has about 400,000 distinct CDR3 sequences, less than 25% seen once; the top ten hold around 13%. Sequencing was done on a sample of PBMCs or a T cell subset sorted from them (not recorded which). The receptors come from an adult woman who had mild COVID-19 (a few samples of this study predate the infection). Cell type and time point are not known.

The rearrangement uses TRBV6-5 and TRBJ1-6; TRBD1 matches at 8 bases. V dropped 6 bases and J dropped 7; count of bases not matched to a gene: 5. The CDR3 has 14 amino acids. Germline CDR1 reads MNHEY; CDR2 reads SVGAGI. This CDR3 reads CASSQGAGNSPLHF. CDR3 coding DNA: TGTGCCAGCAGCCAGGGGGCTGGAAATTCACCCCTCCACTTT.

This clonotype was seen more than once but under ten times. This chain links TRBV20-1 with TRBJ2-7, with D perhaps matching TRBD2 (6 bases). CDR1 is DFQATT and CDR2 is SNEGSKA in the germline V gene (reference sequence). Deletions cut 0 bases from V and 0 bases from J, with 12 bases between. This CDR3 is 15 amino acids long. CDR3 residues: CSARDKDGSSYEQYF. The CDR3 nucleotides are TGCAGTGCTAGAGATAAGGACGGGAGCTCCTACGAGCAGTACTTC.

This clonotype was picked up a small number of times. This CDR3 is CASSNNPGYEQYF. The CDR3 nucleotides read TGTGCCAGCAGCAACAACCCAGGCTACGAGCAGTACTTC. V and J are TRBV7-2 and TRBJ2-7; D remains unclear. Germline loops: CDR1 SGHTA, CDR2 FQGNSA. This CDR3 contains 13 residues. Trimming took off 5 bases at V and 3 bases at J, with 11 bases between the two ends.

The rearrangement joins TRBV7-2 to TRBJ1-2; D unresolved. This CDR3 spans 15 amino acids. Germline CDR1 reads SGHTA; CDR2 reads FQGNSA. V lost 5 bases and J 0 bases, leaving 13 bases between the germline ends. The CDR3 coding sequence is TGTGCCAGCAGCGAAGACGGGAGTACTAACTATGGCTACACCTTC. This translates into CASSEDGSTNYGYTF.

The rearrangement links TRBV4-2 to TRBJ2-7; D is perhaps TRBD1 (6 bases). The CDR3 consists of 16 residues. With 0 bases removed from V and 2 bases from J, the gap between germline ends came to 14 bases. Per germline, CDR1 LGHNA and CDR2 YNFKEQ. The DNA for the CDR3 is TGTGCCAGCAGCCAAGAAGAAAGGGGGTCCCCCTACGAGCAGTACTTC. Translating gives CASSQEERGSPYEQYF.

This clonotype was detected only a few times. This chain links TRBV24-1 with TRBJ2-3, with a tentative D call TRBD2 (5 bases). Trimming removed 4 bases at V and 0 bases at J, with 10 bases between. The CDR3 has 15 residues. Looked up from germline, CDR1 is KGHDR and CDR2 is SFDVKD. CDR3 nucleotide sequence: TGTGCCACCAGTGACCCGAGGAGGAGCACAGATACGCAGTATTTT. Protein: CATSDPRRSTDTQYF.

In its sample, this clonotype was seen a few times. This chain links TRBV10-3 with TRBJ2-7, with 7 bases matching TRBD1. The CDR3 consists of 14 residues. From germline, CDR1 is ENHRY and CDR2 SYGVKD. Germline trimming cut 4 bases from V and 5 bases from J; bases unmatched to any gene: 8. The CDR3 protein is CAISVTGQPHEQYF. CDR3 DNA sequence: TGTGCCATCAGTGTGACGGGACAGCCCCACGAGCAGTACTTC.

This clonotype turned up a few times. The chain combines TRBV12-3 or TRBV12-4 with TRBJ1-1; TRBD1 matches 7 bases. The CDR3 covers 12 residues. Unmatched junction bases numbered 6, after V lost 6 bases and J lost 8 bases. The chain's CDR3 is CASSAGTVEAFF. The CDR3 nucleotides are TGTGCCAGCAGCGCCGGGACAGTAGAAGCTTTCTTT.

The chain couples TRBV7-8 to TRBJ2-1, with a weak D call TRBD2 (5 bases). Germline V gene lookup returns CDR1 SGHVS and CDR2 FQNEAQ. This CDR3 spans 12 amino acids. V lost 6 bases and J 8 bases, leaving 11 bases between the germline ends. CDR3 nucleotides: TGTGCCAGCAGATCACCCGGGGATGAGCAGTTCTTC. Amino acids: CASRSPGDEQFF.

This clonotype was seen more than once but under ten times. The chain couples TRBV12-3 or TRBV12-4 to TRBJ2-3; 11 bases are a match to TRBD2. This CDR3 contains 16 residues. Trimming took 6 bases from V and 2 from J; bases not matched to a gene: 7. The CDR3 is CASRLLAGVNTDTQYF. CDR3 DNA sequence: TGTGCCAGCAGGCTACTAGCGGGGGTGAACACAGATACGCAGTATTTT.

V and J are TRBV7-9 and TRBJ1-1; 7 nucleotides align to TRBD1. The CDR3 contains 14 residues. Germline V CDR1 and CDR2: SEHNR, FQNEAQ (reference sequence). V shed 4 bases, J shed 2 bases, and the junction held 4 bases outside the gene matches. CDR3 nucleotide sequence: TGTGCCAGCAGCTGGACAGGCCCAAACACTGAAGCTTTCTTT. Its translation is CASSWTGPNTEAFF.

This clonotype was seen just once. This sequence joins TRBV30 and TRBJ1-6; tentatively, D is TRBD1 (5 bases). The CDR3 is 13 residues long. The V end lost 5 bases, the J end lost 6 bases, and 11 bases lay between the germline ends. Germline CDR1 is GTSNPN and CDR2 is SVGIG (reference sequence). The CDR3 is CAWGGGINSPLHF. DNA for the CDR3: TGTGCCTGGGGGGGAGGGATTAATTCACCCCTCCACTTT. The complete variable domain, with remaining parts taken from reference TRBV30 and TRBJ1-6, reads SQTIHQWPATLVQPVGSPLSLECTVEGTSNPNLYWYRQAAGRGLQLLFYSVGIGQISSEVPQNLSASRPQDRQFILSSKKLLLSDSGFYLCAWGGGINSPLHFGNGTRLTVT.

The chain is built from TRBV5-6 and TRBJ1-3; tentative D call: TRBD1 (6 bases). The V gene lost 0 bases and the J gene lost 2 bases, with 9 bases spanning the gap. The CDR3 loop spans 15 amino acids. Germline V lookup: CDR1 SGHDT, CDR2 YYEEEE. CDR3 protein: CASSLDRVAGNTIYF. The CDR3 bases are TGTGCCAGCAGCTTGGACAGGGTGGCTGGAAACACCATATATTTT.

The sample holds a few counts of this clonotype. The CDR3 sequence: CASSAASGTTQETQYF. The CDR3 DNA reads TGTGCCAGCAGCGCAGCCTCCGGGACTACTCAAGAGACCCAGTACTTC. This rearrangement joins TRBV9 to TRBJ2-5, with TRBD2 matching over 7 bases. The CDR3 is 16 residues long. The V and J ends lost 3 bases and 2 bases, in that order; junction bases with no gene match: 10. The germline CDR1 and CDR2 sequences are SGDLS and YYNGEE.

This clonotype was seen only a few times. The chain couples TRBV7-2 to TRBJ1-5; 8 bases map to TRBD1. Per germline, CDR1 SGHTA and CDR2 FQGNSA. Trimming cost V 3 bases and J 5 bases; bases outside gene matches: 9. The CDR3 contains 16 residues. CDR3 amino acids: CASSLVPGQEHQPQHF. In DNA, the CDR3 is TGTGCCAGCAGCTTGGTACCGGGACAGGAGCATCAGCCCCAGCATTTT.

The CDR3 nucleotides are TGCGCCAGCAGCGAGCACCCGGGGAAAGCCCAAGAGACCCAGTACTTC. Amino acids: CASSEHPGKAQETQYF. The chain links TRBV5-1 to TRBJ2-5; the D gene is possibly TRBD2 (5 bases). Germline values: CDR1 SGHRS, CDR2 YFSETQ. The CDR3 has 16 residues. With 4 bases removed from V and 1 base from J, the gap between germline ends came to 17 bases.

The sample holds a few counts of this clonotype. This chain joins TRBV24-1 and TRBJ2-2; D is uncertain. The CDR3 is made up of 13 amino acids. The V end lost 10 bases, the J end lost 2 bases, and 10 bases lay between the germline ends. From germline, CDR1 is KGHDR and CDR2 SFDVKD. CDR3: CATSTENTGELFF. The CDR3 nucleotides are TGTGCCACTTCTACAGAAAACACCGGGGAGCTGTTTTTT.

This rearrangement joins TRBV9 to TRBJ2-1; 11 nucleotides align to TRBD2. This CDR3 is 14 amino acids long. The germline V gene encodes CDR1 SGDLS and CDR2 YYNGEE. The V and J ends lost 3 bases and 10 bases, in that order; junction bases with no gene match: 6. The chain's CDR3 is CASSANRLAGEQFF. For the CDR3, the DNA is TGTGCCAGCAGCGCTAATCGACTAGCGGGAGAGCAGTTCTTC.